The 18 T cell receptor beta chains below all came from one sample that was sequenced in a study of siplizumab effects on memory and regulatory T cells. The data were produced by immunoSEQ multiplex PCR, yet TCRdb's version contains in-frame clones alone and is incomplete. This sample carries about 63,000 clones, approximately 87% of them seen once, and the ten largest clones take roughly 3.8%. The material sequenced was memory CD4+ T cells sorted from blood. The receptors shown here come from a human donor in good health.

The chain is built from TRBV11-1 and TRBJ2-1; the D gene is possibly TRBD1 (6 bases). CDR1 and CDR2 from the germline V gene are SGHAT and FQDESV (reference sequence). The CDR3 contains 15 residues. The V and J ends lost 2 bases and 5 bases respectively, with 13 bases between them. CDR3 residues: CASSLRGKLNNEQFF. The CDR3 DNA is TGTGCCAGCAGCTTAAGGGGGAAACTGAACAATGAGCAGTTCTTC.

CDR3 region: CATEFQSEQYF. CDR3 coding DNA: TGTGCCACCGAGTTCCAGAGTGAGCAGTACTTC. The J gene is TRBJ2-5, the V gene TRBV2; D is uncertain. V shed 10 bases and J shed 11 bases, with 17 bases lying between them. Germline lookup yields CDR1 SNHLY and CDR2 FYNNEI. This CDR3 has 11 amino acids.

This clone has just one count. The V call is TRBV5-6, the J call TRBJ2-3, with D uncertain. Germline CDR1 and CDR2: SGHDT and YYEEEE. The CDR3 length is 12 residues. V lost 0 bases and J lost 4, with 3 bases in between. As DNA, the CDR3 is TGTGCCAGCAGCTTGGCAGCAGATACGCAGTATTTT. Protein product: CASSLAADTQYF. Complete variable domain (other parts from reference TRBV5-6 and TRBJ2-3): DAGVTQSPTHLIKTRGQQVTLRCSPKSGHDTVSWYQQALGQGPQFIFQYYEEEERQRGNFPDRFSGHQFPNYSSELNVNALLLGDSALYLCASSLAADTQYFGPGTRLTVL.

The rearrangement joins TRBV18 to TRBJ2-3; D remains ambiguous. The CDR3 totals 13 residues. Trimming took off 3 bases at V and 0 bases at J, with 4 bases between the two ends. Germline-derived CDR1 and CDR2 are KGHSH and LQKENI. CDR3 protein: CASSPASTDTQYF. The CDR3 DNA reads as TGTGCCAGCTCACCGGCTAGCACAGATACGCAGTATTTT.

The chain recombines TRBV19 with TRBJ2-2, with 7 positions matching TRBD1. CDR3 length equals 15 residues. Germline lookup yields CDR1 LNHDA and CDR2 SQIVND (reference sequence). The junction had 8 bases not matched to a gene; V was cut back by 3 bases and J by 7 bases. CDR3: CASSIPVRQGGELFF. For the CDR3, the DNA is TGTGCCAGTAGTATTCCCGTCCGACAGGGCGGGGAGCTGTTTTTT.

The V and J genes are TRBV2 and TRBJ1-1, with unresolved D. V was cut by 5 bases and J by 3 bases, with 13 bases left in between. Germline CDR1 is SNHLY and CDR2 is FYNNEI. The CDR3 extends over 14 amino acids. The CDR3 here is CASSSQDSDTEAFF. CDR3 sequence (DNA): TGTGCCAGCAGTTCTCAGGACTCTGACACTGAAGCTTTCTTT.

The V gene is TRBV5-1, the J gene TRBJ2-3, with TRBD2 identical over 8 bases. This CDR3 has 14 amino acids. The V gene end was trimmed by 2 bases and the J gene end by 4 bases; junction bases not matched to a gene: 3. Germline CDR1 reads SGHRS; CDR2 reads YFSETQ. CDR3 residues: CASSLQAGADTQYF. In DNA, the CDR3 is TGCGCCAGCAGCTTACAAGCGGGGGCAGATACGCAGTATTTT.

The chain combines TRBV9 with TRBJ2-3; TRBD2 might be the D (5 bases). The germline V gene encodes CDR1 SGDLS and CDR2 YYNGEE. The CDR3 consists of 13 residues. V gave up 0 bases and J gave up 7 bases, with 9 bases separating them. Here the CDR3 DNA reads TGTGCCAGCAGCGTAGAAGAGCGGTATACGCAGTATTTT. The encoded protein is CASSVEERYTQYF.

This chain uses TRBV30 with TRBJ2-6, with a weak D call TRBD2 (7 bases). V lost 3 bases to trimming and J lost 2 bases, with 14 bases between them. CDR1 is GTSNPN, CDR2 SVGIG, per germline (reference sequence). The CDR3 length is 16 residues. The CDR3 loop reads CAWRNKGGPGANVLTF. DNA of the CDR3: TGTGCCTGGAGAAACAAGGGGGGGCCTGGGGCCAACGTCCTGACTTTC.

Regarding this clone: Relative to the germline gene, one junction end is altered; a read error may explain this. The rearrangement links TRBV6-1 to TRBJ2-1, with D perhaps matching TRBD1 or TRBD2 (5 bases each). Germline V gives CDR1 MNHNS, CDR2 SASEGT. The length of the CDR3 is 15 residues. Here the CDR3 DNA reads TGTGCCGGCAGTGAGGGGCATGGCTCCTACAATGAGCAGTTCTTC. Encoded protein: CAGSEGHGSYNEQFF.

The chain's CDR3 is CASSMDENYGYTF. The CDR3 DNA follows: TGTGCCAGCAGCATGGATGAGAACTATGGCTACACCTTC. The V gene is TRBV11-2, the J gene TRBJ1-2; D is ambiguous. The CDR3 is 13 residues long. CDR1 is SGHAT, CDR2 FQNNGV, per germline. V dropped 5 bases and J dropped 2 bases, with 9 bases sitting between them.

On this clone: Different DNA sequences within this sample yield the same CDR3. The chain combines TRBV18 with TRBJ2-5, with TRBD2 matching 7 bases. The CDR3 loop spans 14 amino acids. V trimming: 3 bases; J trimming: 4 bases; junction bases outside the gene matches: 5. Germline CDR1 and CDR2: KGHSH and LQKENI. The CDR3 loop is CASSPKGGGETQYF. DNA for the CDR3: TGTGCCAGCTCACCTAAGGGCGGGGGAGAGACCCAGTACTTC.

This CDR3 reads CASSIAGTGGIYEQYF. CDR3 bases: TGTGCCAGTAGTATAGCGGGGACAGGGGGCATCTACGAGCAGTACTTC. This chain links TRBV19 with TRBJ2-7; 12 positions agree with TRBD1. The CDR3 totals 16 residues. The germline CDR1 and CDR2 sequences are LNHDA and SQIVND (reference sequence). V lost 1 base to trimming and J lost 3 bases; unmatched junction nucleotides: 4.

The chain combines TRBV19 with TRBJ1-2, with unresolved D. CDR3 size: 14 residues. The V gene lost 10 bases and the J gene lost 4 bases, with 19 bases spanning the gap. Germline assignment: CDR1 LNHDA and CDR2 SQIVND (reference sequence). This chain's CDR3 is CATEDGSVGYGYTF. In nucleotides, the CDR3 is TGTGCCACCGAGGACGGCTCGGTGGGCTATGGCTACACCTTC.

The chain carries TRBV7-6 and TRBJ2-2; 7 bases line up with TRBD2. Trimming took 2 bases from V and 5 from J; bases not matched to a gene: 11. This CDR3 region has 17 residues. Germline assignment: CDR1 SGHVS and CDR2 FNYEAQ. The CDR3 loop reads CASSLMGRASVTGELFF. As DNA, the CDR3 is TGTGCCAGCAGCTTAATGGGGAGGGCAAGTGTAACCGGGGAGCTGTTTTTT. The variable domain in full, completed from reference TRBV7-6 and TRBJ2-2, reads GAGVSQSPRYKVTKRGQDVALRCDPISGHVSLYWYRQALGQGPEFLTYFNYEAQQDKSGLPNDRFSAERPEGSISTLTIQRTEQRDSAMYRCASSLMGRASVTGELFFGEGSRLTVL.

The chain recombines TRBV28 with TRBJ1-5, with D uncertain. V was cut by 4 bases and J by 8 bases, with 9 bases left in between. Germline V CDR1 and CDR2: MDHEN, SYDVKM. CDR3 length: 12 residues. Written as DNA, the CDR3 is TGTGCCAGCAGTTGGGAGGAGAAGCCCCAGCATTTT. Translation gives CASSWEEKPQHF.

The chain employs TRBV19 and TRBJ2-5; D is possibly TRBD1 (6 bases). The V end was cut by 0 bases, the J end by 3 bases, with 11 bases between. The V gene's germline CDR1 is LNHDA and CDR2 SQIVND (reference sequence). This CDR3 contains 15 residues. The CDR3 DNA follows: TGTGCCAGTAGTATAGATCGCAGGGGCAAAGAGACCCAGTACTTC. This sequence encodes CASSIDRRGKETQYF.

The gene calls are TRBV12-5 and TRBJ2-3; 9 nucleotides line up with TRBD2. This CDR3 is 19 amino acids long. The germline V gene has CDR1 LGHNT and CDR2 FRNRAP. The junction had 14 bases not matched to a gene; V was cut back by 3 bases and J by 1 base. The CDR3 DNA reads as TGTGCTAGTGGTTTTCGTCAAGCGGGGACTAGCACCCGCACAGATACGCAGTATTTT. Translation gives CASGFRQAGTSTRTDTQYF.